Presented here are 21 T cell receptor beta chains from one specimen sequenced in a study of a mutant IDH1 vaccine in newly diagnosed glioma. Data came from immunoSEQ multiplex PCR; TCRdb stores just in-frame clones and leaves some out. This sample yields tens of thousands of clones, of which more than 65% are seen a single time; 15% belongs to the top ten. For these receptors, no antigen is known. Time point described: week 35, safety follow-up. Vaccination used 300 ug of mutant IDH1 20-mer peptide per dose, with topical imiquimod. The sample consisted of PBMCs, taken from a glioma patient whose treatment included an IDH1 peptide vaccine. The origin of the receptors is a man aged 25 to 45 with glioma.

The rearrangement links TRBV5-1 to TRBJ1-3, with TRBD1 identical over 8 bases. J gave up 4 bases and V 4 bases, and 10 bases lay outside the gene matches. Germline-derived CDR1 and CDR2 are SGHRS and YFSETQ. The CDR3 is 16 amino acids. The DNA for the CDR3 is TGCGCCAGCAGCCCCCGGACAGGGAGAGGCGGAAACACCATATATTTT. Its protein product is CASSPRTGRGGNTIYF.

The chain couples TRBV29-1 to TRBJ2-5; D is ambiguous. This CDR3 has 12 residues. The V gene's germline CDR1 is SQVTM and CDR2 ANQGSEA. V lost 2 bases, J lost 5 bases, and 9 bases lay in between. Here the CDR3 reads CSVENSGETQYF. In DNA, the CDR3 is TGCAGCGTTGAAAACTCTGGGGAGACCCAGTACTTC.

The chain joins TRBV7-9 to TRBJ2-5; either TRBD1 or TRBD2 may fit D (5 bases each). V was clipped by 5 bases and J by 2 bases, with 15 bases between them. CDR3 size: 15 residues. CDR1 is SEHNR and CDR2 is FQNEAQ in the germline V gene (reference sequence). CDR3 loop: CASSGWGMYQETQYF. CDR3 nucleotides: TGTGCCAGCAGCGGTTGGGGGATGTATCAAGAGACCCAGTACTTC.

This clone appeared a few times. One end of the junction does not line up with germline, which may come from a read error. This chain links TRBV5-1 with TRBJ1-1, with 7 bases identical to TRBD1. The CDR3 is 13 residues long. Germline assignment: CDR1 SGHRS and CDR2 YFSETQ. The CDR3 reads CASSSQGNAEAFF. CDR3 sequence (DNA): TGCGCCAGCAGCTCACAGGGGAACGCTGAAGCTTTCTTT.

In this sample, this clone turned up a few times. V usage is TRBV7-2 and J usage is TRBJ1-2; D is possibly TRBD1 (5 bases). The CDR3 has 13 amino acids. Trimming cost V 5 bases and J 6 bases, with 13 bases left between them. Germline values: CDR1 SGHTA, CDR2 FQGNSA. The CDR3 DNA follows: TGTGCCAGCAGCCCGGGGACGGTTGATGGCTACACCTTC. It yields the protein CASSPGTVDGYTF.

In DNA, the CDR3 is TGTGCCAGCAGCTTAGGGGGTTACTTAAGGACCTTC. It specifies CASSLGGYLRTF. The gene calls are TRBV5-8 and TRBJ1-2, with TRBD1 as a possible D gene (6 bases). This CDR3 region has 12 residues. The germline V gene has CDR1 SGHTS and CDR2 YDEGEE. Trimming removed 2 bases at V and 14 bases at J, with 16 bases between. The variable domain in full, with the rest retrieved from reference TRBV5-8 and TRBJ1-2, is EAGVTQSPTHLIKTRGQQATLRCSPISGHTSVYWYQQALGLGLQFLLWYDEGEERNRGNFPPRFSGRQFPNYSSELNVNALELEDSALYLCASSLGGYLRTFGSGTRLTVV.

The chain has TRBV5-6 and TRBJ2-7; 10 bases fit TRBD2. The CDR3 extends over 14 amino acids. Per germline, CDR1 SGHDT and CDR2 YYEEEE. V lost 4 bases, J lost 6 bases, and 7 bases stayed unmatched. The CDR3 loop is CASSALAGVGEQYF. CDR3 nucleotide sequence: TGTGCCAGCAGCGCCCTAGCGGGAGTGGGCGAGCAGTACTTC.

This chain uses TRBV19 with TRBJ1-1; the D is unclear. Trimming removed 3 bases from V and 2 bases from J, with 10 bases in between. The CDR3 spans 14 residues. Germline V lookup: CDR1 LNHDA, CDR2 SQIVND (reference sequence). The CDR3 reads CASSIGWANTEAFF. In DNA, the CDR3 is TGTGCCAGTAGTATCGGCTGGGCTAACACTGAAGCTTTCTTT.

The chain recombines TRBV2 with TRBJ2-1, with TRBD1 matching over 9 bases. V shed 4 bases and J 4 bases; nucleotides not matched to a gene: 5. Germline V gives CDR1 SNHLY, CDR2 FYNNEI. The CDR3 extends over 15 amino acids. The CDR3 here is CASSAGTGNYNEQFF. In nucleotides, the CDR3 is TGTGCCAGCAGTGCAGGGACAGGGAATTACAATGAGCAGTTCTTC.

The chain joins TRBV7-9 to TRBJ1-1, with D possibly TRBD1 on 5 matching bases. Germline CDR1 is SEHNR and CDR2 is FQNEAQ (reference sequence). V was pared by 5 bases and J by 6 bases, with 16 bases between. CDR3 length equals 14 residues. The CDR3 nucleotides read TGTGCCAGCAGCGTGGGATCCAGGGAGCCTGAAGCTTTCTTT. The encoded protein is CASSVGSREPEAFF.

V gene TRBV2 combines with J gene TRBJ1-2, with TRBD1 matching over 12 bases. Unmatched junction bases numbered 9, after V lost 1 base and J lost 3 bases. The CDR3 contains 18 residues. Germline-derived CDR1 and CDR2 are SNHLY and FYNNEI. The CDR3 nucleotides read TGTGCCAGCAGTGAAGGGGGGGACAGGGGGCGTTTCGACTATGGCTACACCTTC. This translates into CASSEGGDRGRFDYGYTF.

This chain's CDR3 is CTSSQAIRTGAMVYEQYF. The CDR3 DNA is TGCACCAGCAGCCAAGCAATTCGGACAGGGGCAATGGTCTACGAGCAGTACTTC. This chain connects TRBV1 to TRBJ2-7; TRBD1 is taken as the D call from the table, unchecked against the DNA. TRBV1 is a pseudogene segment. This CDR3 has 18 residues.

The rearrangement uses TRBV6-4 and TRBJ2-1; either TRBD1 or TRBD2 may fit D (5 bases each). V shed 4 bases and J shed 9 bases, with 13 bases lying between them. The CDR3 loop spans 13 amino acids. Germline CDR1 is MRHNA and CDR2 is SNTAGT. This CDR3 is CASSVEGTGEQFF. For the CDR3, the DNA is TGTGCCAGCAGTGTAGAGGGGACCGGTGAGCAGTTCTTC.

The chain uses TRBV18 and TRBJ1-2, with no clear D. The CDR3 spans 14 residues. V dropped 6 bases and J dropped 3 bases, with 14 bases sitting between them. The germline V gene has CDR1 KGHSH and CDR2 LQKENI. This CDR3 is CASSLRTVDYGYTF. CDR3 coding DNA: TGTGCCAGCTCCCTGAGGACCGTTGACTATGGCTACACCTTC.

The chain recombines TRBV19 with TRBJ2-2; D not resolved. Germline V gene data show CDR1 as LNHDA and CDR2 as SQIVND (reference sequence). Trimming stripped 10 bases from V and 4 bases from J, with 16 bases between. The CDR3 totals 14 residues. CDR3 sequence: CATVSLDGTGELFF. The CDR3 coding sequence is TGTGCCACAGTCTCACTCGATGGCACCGGGGAGCTGTTTTTT.

The rearrangement links TRBV30 to TRBJ2-7, with D perhaps TRBD1 or TRBD2 (5 bases each). Between the trimmed V and J ends, which lost 0 bases and 7 bases, there was a span of 16 bases. CDR1 is GTSNPN, CDR2 SVGIG, per germline (reference sequence). The CDR3 is 14 amino acids. The CDR3 sequence is CAWSVSGRLSEQYF. The CDR3, as DNA: TGTGCCTGGAGTGTGTCGGGACGGTTATCTGAGCAGTACTTC. The full variable domain, in which reference TRBV30 and TRBJ2-7 provide the parts outside the CDR3, is SQTIHQWPATLVQPVGSPLSLECTVEGTSNPNLYWYRQAAGRGLQLLFYSVGIGQISSEVPQNLSASRPQDRQFILSSKKLLLSDSGFYLCAWSVSGRLSEQYFGPGTRLTVT.

The rearrangement uses TRBV12-2 and TRBJ2-7; TRBD1 is the table's D call and was not checked against the DNA. TRBV12-2 is tagged as a pseudogene. The CDR3 length is 15 residues. The CDR3 sequence: CASRPTGQGDYEQYF. The CDR3 DNA is TGTGCAAGTCGCCCCACGGGACAGGGGGACTACGAGCAGTACTTC.

The chain carries TRBV19 and TRBJ2-1; TRBD2 matches 7 bases. The ends lost 7 bases at V and 9 bases at J; junction bases unmatched: 12. Germline CDR1 LNHDA, CDR2 SQIVND (reference sequence). The CDR3 spans 14 residues. CDR3 protein: CASTREASGGEQFF. CDR3 coding DNA: TGTGCCAGTACAAGGGAGGCCTCGGGGGGTGAGCAGTTCTTC.

The J gene is TRBJ1-1, the V gene TRBV11-3, with 7 positions matching TRBD1. Germline V gene lookup returns CDR1 SGHNT and CDR2 YENEEA. V trimming: 5 bases; J trimming: 7 bases; junction bases outside the gene matches: 10. There are 14 residues in the CDR3. CDR3 protein: CASSPGTADGEAFF. For the CDR3, the DNA is TGTGCCAGCAGCCCGGGGACAGCCGATGGTGAAGCTTTCTTT. The variable domain in full, completed from reference TRBV11-3 and TRBJ1-1, reads EAGVVQSPRYKIIEKKQPVAFWCNPISGHNTLYWYLQNLGQGPELLIRYENEEAVDDSQLPKDRFSAERLKGVDSTLKIQPAELGDSAVYLCASSPGTADGEAFFGQGTRLTVV.

This chain connects TRBV5-4 to TRBJ1-1; no clear D gene. Germline V CDR1 and CDR2: SGHNT, YYREEE (reference sequence). The CDR3 is made up of 12 amino acids. V gave up 4 bases and J gave up 0 bases, with 4 bases separating them. CDR3 DNA: TGTGCCAGCAGCGAGATGAACACTGAAGCTTTCTTT. This translates into CASSEMNTEAFF.

The chain carries TRBV18 and TRBJ1-3; 7 bases are a match to TRBD1. This CDR3 is 15 amino acids long. V trimming: 3 bases; J trimming: 4 bases; junction bases outside the gene matches: 6. Germline V gives CDR1 KGHSH, CDR2 LQKENI. CDR3 sequence: CASSPGQLGGNTIYF. CDR3 nucleotides: TGTGCCAGCTCACCGGGACAGTTAGGAGGAAACACCATATATTTT.